A single sample is the source of the 25 T cell receptor beta chains below, sequenced in a study of blood T cell repertoires in COVID-19. Profiled with immunoSEQ multiplex PCR; TCRdb holds only in-frame clones, not every one. This table holds about 130,000 clones, approximately 83% found once. The specimen was peripheral blood. The receptors here all came from a woman older than 75 with acute or convalescent COVID-19.

The CDR3 loop is CASSGGFFGFTYEQYV. The CDR3 nucleotides read TGTGCCAGCAGTGGGGGGTTTTTCGGGTTCACCTACGAGCAGTACGTC. The genes are TRBV28 and TRBJ2-7; D may be TRBD2 (6 bases). Germline values: CDR1 MDHEN, CDR2 SYDVKM. The CDR3 has 16 amino acids. The V end lost 5 bases, the J end lost 2 bases, and 19 bases lay between the germline ends.

The chain has TRBV28 and TRBJ1-5, with 10 bases that match TRBD1. CDR3 length: 15 amino acids. Germline loops: CDR1 MDHEN, CDR2 SYDVKM. After removal of 5 bases from V and 6 bases from J, the junction contained 7 bases not matched to a gene. CDR3 sequence: CASSRDRGRAQPQHF. The CDR3 DNA reads as TGTGCCAGCAGTAGGGACAGGGGAAGAGCTCAGCCCCAGCATTTT.

CDR3 nucleotide sequence: TGTGCCAGCAGCCCTACGCGAGCCCACACTGAAGCTTTCTTT. This encodes CASSPTRAHTEAFF. V is TRBV2 and J is TRBJ1-1; D remains unclear. Germline V CDR1 and CDR2: SNHLY, FYNNEI. V lost 6 bases, J lost 3 bases, and 14 bases lay in between. This CDR3 region has 14 residues.

The J gene is TRBJ1-1, the V gene TRBV18; 7 nucleotides line up with TRBD1. This CDR3 region has 15 residues. The germline V gene has CDR1 KGHSH and CDR2 LQKENI. The V and J ends lost 6 bases and 1 base, in that order; junction bases with no gene match: 8. The CDR3 region has the DNA TGTGCCAGCTCCGACGTGAGACAGGGGAACACTGAAGCTTTCTTT. Translated, it gives CASSDVRQGNTEAFF. Combining the CDR3 with reference TRBV18 and TRBJ1-1 gives the whole variable domain NAGVMQNPRHLVRRRGQEARLRCSPMKGHSHVYWYRQLPEEGLKFMVYLQKENIIDESGMPKERFSAEFPKEGPSILRIQQVVRGDSAAYFCASSDVRQGNTEAFFGQGTRLTVV.

V usage is TRBV11-2 and J usage is TRBJ1-5; 7 bases map to TRBD1. V was clipped by 5 bases and J by 4 bases; unmatched bases: 11. The CDR3 contains 16 residues. The germline V gene has CDR1 SGHAT and CDR2 FQNNGV. In nucleotides, the CDR3 is TGTGCCAGCAGCCAGGAAGGGGGCACGGGAAATCAGCCCCAGCATTTT. This translates into CASSQEGGTGNQPQHF. The complete variable domain, with remaining parts taken from reference TRBV11-2 and TRBJ1-5, reads EAGVAQSPRYKIIEKRQSVAFWCNPISGHATLYWYQQILGQGPKLLIQFQNNGVVDDSQLPKDRFSAERLKGVDSTLKIQPAKLEDSAVYLCASSQEGGTGNQPQHFGDGTRLSIL.

The gene calls are TRBV28 and TRBJ2-2; maybe TRBD2 (5 bases). The CDR3 contains 15 residues. The ends were cut back, 3 bases at V and 10 bases at J, with 18 bases in the middle. Per the germline V gene, CDR1 is MDHEN and CDR2 is SYDVKM. CDR3 coding DNA: TGTGCCAGCAGTTTCCACGGGAACTCCCGGTCGGAGCTGTTTTTT. This encodes CASSFHGNSRSELFF. The full variable domain, completed using reference TRBV28 and TRBJ2-2, is DVKVTQSSRYLVKRTGEKVFLECVQDMDHENMFWYRQDPGLGLRLIYFSYDVKMKEKGDIPEGYSVSREKKERFSLILESASTNQTSMYLCASSFHGNSRSELFFGEGSRLTVL.

The chain joins TRBV18 to TRBJ1-4; D ambiguous. The CDR3 loop spans 14 amino acids. Trimming left V 4 bases short and J 0 bases short, with 6 bases between. Germline V CDR1 and CDR2: KGHSH, LQKENI. The CDR3 DNA sequence: TGTGCCAGCTCACAGACTGCAACTAATGAAAAACTGTTTTTT. It yields the protein CASSQTATNEKLFF. Full variable domain (missing parts from reference TRBV18 and TRBJ1-4): NAGVMQNPRHLVRRRGQEARLRCSPMKGHSHVYWYRQLPEEGLKFMVYLQKENIIDESGMPKERFSAEFPKEGPSILRIQQVVRGDSAAYFCASSQTATNEKLFFGSGTQLSVL.

This clone appeared a single time. The chain links TRBV13 to TRBJ2-7, with 10 positions matching TRBD1. Germline loops: CDR1 PRHDT, CDR2 FYEKMQ (reference sequence). The ends lost 0 bases at V and 5 bases at J; junction bases unmatched: 10. There are 17 residues in the CDR3. CDR3 in amino acids: CASSLGLWGQGSDEQYF. CDR3 nucleotide sequence: TGTGCCAGCAGCTTAGGCCTATGGGGACAGGGGTCCGACGAGCAGTACTTC.

The chain couples TRBV6-1 to TRBJ1-5, with D hard to call. The length of the CDR3 is 12 residues. Per germline, CDR1 MNHNS and CDR2 SASEGT. V was clipped by 0 bases and J by 9 bases, with 6 bases between them. The chain's CDR3 is CASSEAAWPQHF. The CDR3, as DNA: TGTGCCAGCAGTGAAGCGGCTTGGCCCCAGCATTTT.

V and J are TRBV7-8 and TRBJ1-1; no reliable D call. CDR1 and CDR2 (germline): SGHVS, FQNEAQ. The CDR3 totals 13 residues. The ends were cut back, 5 bases at V and 4 bases at J, with 11 bases in the middle. The CDR3 is CASSSSLSTEAFF. As DNA, the CDR3 is TGTGCCAGCAGCAGCTCATTGTCCACTGAAGCTTTCTTT.

The count of this clone is one. The rearrangement uses TRBV14 and TRBJ1-5; D unclear. The V end lost 1 base, the J end lost 2 bases, and 9 bases lay between the germline ends. CDR3 length equals 15 residues. Germline V gene sequence: CDR1 SGHDN, CDR2 FVKESK. As DNA, the CDR3 is TGTGCCAGCAGCCAAGGAGTTGGGCGCAATCAGCCCCAGCATTTT. Amino acids: CASSQGVGRNQPQHF.

The chain uses TRBV14 and TRBJ2-2, with TRBD1 identical over 9 bases. The V segment lost 9 bases and the J segment 6 bases; nucleotides outside the gene matches: 8. CDR1 is SGHDN and CDR2 is FVKESK in the germline V gene. The CDR3 has 14 amino acids. The CDR3 DNA reads as TGTGCCAGTGCCGGACAGGGGAAGGCCGGGGAGCTGTTTTTT. Encoded protein: CASAGQGKAGELFF.

The chain recombines TRBV5-6 with TRBJ1-4; D uncertain. Deletions cut 3 bases from V and 5 bases from J, with 5 bases between. Germline CDR1 SGHDT, CDR2 YYEEEE. The CDR3 has 12 amino acids. Here the CDR3 reads CASSSQNEKLFF. CDR3 bases: TGTGCCAGCAGCTCCCAAAATGAAAAACTGTTTTTT.

This chain links TRBV7-2 with TRBJ1-2; the D gene is possibly TRBD1 (6 bases). From germline, CDR1 is SGHTA and CDR2 FQGNSA. V was pared by 0 bases and J by 6 bases, with 14 bases between. The CDR3 has 15 residues. The CDR3: CASSLAQGGGNGYTF. In DNA form, the CDR3 reads TGTGCCAGCAGCTTAGCACAGGGTGGAGGTAATGGCTACACCTTC.

The CDR3 DNA sequence: TGTGCCAGCAGCTCCGGGACAGGGGGCAAAGATGAGCAGTTCTTC. It codes for CASSSGTGGKDEQFF. The V and J genes are TRBV5-4 and TRBJ2-1; 12 bases map to TRBD1. This CDR3 contains 15 residues. With 3 bases clipped from V and 8 bases from J, the junction kept 6 bases outside the gene matches. Germline assignment: CDR1 SGHNT and CDR2 YYREEE (reference sequence).

The rearrangement uses TRBV6-6 and TRBJ1-1; D gene unclear. The CDR3 has 11 amino acids. Trimming took off 5 bases at V and 12 bases at J, with 13 bases between the two ends. CDR1 and CDR2 (germline): MNHNY, SVGAGI (reference sequence). The DNA for the CDR3 is TGTGCCAGCAGTACCCACCGGTCAACTTTCTTT. Translation: CASSTHRSTFF.

The chain combines TRBV28 with TRBJ2-7; the match to TRBD1 covers 7 bases. Germline V gives CDR1 MDHEN, CDR2 SYDVKM. With 1 base clipped from V and 7 bases from J, the junction kept 7 bases outside the gene matches. The CDR3 covers 14 residues. The CDR3 spells CASSLSGGRGEQYF. The CDR3 DNA reads as TGTGCCAGCAGTTTATCAGGGGGTAGAGGGGAGCAGTACTTC.

The V and J genes are TRBV6-2 or TRBV6-3 and TRBJ2-1, with TRBD2 matching 8 bases. J lost 9 bases, V lost 6 bases, and 10 bases had no gene match. Germline V lookup: CDR1 MNHEY, CDR2 SVGEGT. The CDR3 runs to 14 residues. The chain's CDR3 is CASSIPLTSVEQFF. CDR3 nucleotides: TGTGCCAGCAGCATCCCGCTGACTAGCGTTGAGCAGTTCTTC.

The chain employs TRBV9 and TRBJ2-3; TRBD1 matches 10 bases. The CDR3 is 17 residues long. The V segment lost 4 bases and the J segment 2 bases; nucleotides outside the gene matches: 10. In germline, CDR1 is SGDLS, CDR2 YYNGEE. The chain's CDR3 is CASSRTPGQGITDTQYF. The CDR3 DNA is TGTGCCAGCAGCAGAACACCGGGACAGGGGATCACAGATACGCAGTATTTT.

This sequence joins TRBV25-1 and TRBJ1-5; D unresolved. The V gene's germline CDR1 is MGHDK and CDR2 SYGVNS. Deletions cut 6 bases from V and 2 bases from J, with 5 bases between. This CDR3 region has 12 residues. The CDR3 nucleotides read TGTGCCAGCAGATATGGCAATCAGCCCCAGCATTTT. Amino acids: CASRYGNQPQHF.

The V call is TRBV20-1, the J call TRBJ1-2, with TRBD1 matching over 7 bases. The CDR3 sequence is 16 residues long. Unmatched junction bases numbered 15, after V lost 3 bases and J lost 5 bases. The germline V gene has CDR1 DFQATT and CDR2 SNEGSKA (reference sequence). The CDR3 nucleotides read TGCAGTGCTAGTGCACCCTCGGGACAGCCCTATTATGGCTACACCTTC. Translation gives CSASAPSGQPYYGYTF.

CDR3 DNA sequence: TGCAGCGTTGAAGCCGGCGGGGGGGAATCCTACAATGAGCAGTTCTTC. It is translated as CSVEAGGGESYNEQFF. The rearrangement joins TRBV29-1 to TRBJ2-1; TRBD2 agrees at 9 bases. This CDR3 has 16 amino acids. Germline lookup yields CDR1 SQVTM and CDR2 ANQGSEA. Germline trimming cut 1 base from V and 1 base from J; bases unmatched to any gene: 5.

This clone was counted only a few times. The genes are TRBV27 and TRBJ1-1; D is undetermined. Germline CDR1 is MNHEY and CDR2 is SMNVEV (reference sequence). Trimming shortened V by 7 bases and J by 4 bases, and 16 bases separated the two germline ends. The CDR3 is 14 amino acids. CDR3 in DNA: TGTGCCAGCACCGAAACACCCCGGGGCACTGAAGCTTTCTTT. It is translated as CASTETPRGTEAFF.

The rearrangement uses TRBV7-2 and TRBJ1-3; no reliable D call. The ends were cut back, 2 bases at V and 1 base at J, with 6 bases in the middle. Germline CDR1 is SGHTA and CDR2 is FQGNSA. CDR3 size: 14 residues. The CDR3 reads CASSLNPSGNTIYF. DNA of the CDR3: TGTGCCAGCAGCTTAAATCCGTCTGGAAACACCATATATTTT.

J is TRBJ1-1 and V is TRBV29-1; D gene unclear. Germline lookup yields CDR1 SQVTM and CDR2 ANQGSEA. This CDR3 is 11 amino acids long. Trimming stripped 7 bases from V and 5 bases from J, with 11 bases between. The CDR3 reads CSAGRETEAFF. The CDR3 DNA reads as TGCAGCGCTGGTCGGGAGACTGAAGCTTTCTTT.